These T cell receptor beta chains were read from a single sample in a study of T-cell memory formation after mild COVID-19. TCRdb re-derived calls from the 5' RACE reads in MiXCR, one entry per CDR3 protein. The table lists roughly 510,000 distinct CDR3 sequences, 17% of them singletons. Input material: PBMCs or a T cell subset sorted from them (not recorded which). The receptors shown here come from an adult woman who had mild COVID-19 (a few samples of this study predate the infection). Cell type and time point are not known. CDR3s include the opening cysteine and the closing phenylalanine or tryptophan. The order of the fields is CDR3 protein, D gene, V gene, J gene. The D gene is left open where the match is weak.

CDR3 protein: CASSLNRVSYNEQFF
D gene: .
V gene: TRBV7-2
J gene: TRBJ2-1

CDR3 protein: CASSLVQSSGANVLTF
D gene: .
V gene: TRBV5-1
J gene: TRBJ2-6

CDR3 protein: CASSYSIGSNQPQHF
D gene: .
V gene: TRBV6-2/TRBV6-3
J gene: TRBJ1-5

CDR3 protein: CASTRTSGVSYEQYF
D gene: TRBD2
V gene: TRBV6-2/TRBV6-3
J gene: TRBJ2-7

CDR3 protein: CASSPGLTFSYEQYF
D gene: .
V gene: TRBV6-2/TRBV6-3
J gene: TRBJ2-7

CDR3 protein: CASKTGLAGAYEQYF
D gene: TRBD2
V gene: TRBV6-5
J gene: TRBJ2-7

CDR3 protein: CASSSLPGQGANTEAFF
D gene: TRBD1
V gene: TRBV5-5
J gene: TRBJ1-1

CDR3 protein: CAIRAGTANTEAFF
D gene: TRBD1
V gene: TRBV10-3
J gene: TRBJ1-1

CDR3 protein: CASSLSNLAASYNEQFF
D gene: TRBD2
V gene: TRBV7-9
J gene: TRBJ2-1

CDR3 protein: CASSLEAGRGEKLFF
D gene: .
V gene: TRBV7-2
J gene: TRBJ1-4

CDR3 protein: CSAQSRDRGPEQYF
D gene: TRBD1
V gene: TRBV20-1
J gene: TRBJ2-7

CDR3 protein: CSARDGAGYYEQYF
D gene: .
V gene: TRBV20-1
J gene: TRBJ2-7

CDR3 protein: CASLGLAGNSYEQYF
D gene: TRBD2
V gene: TRBV2
J gene: TRBJ2-7

CDR3 protein: CSARDRLASYNEQFF
D gene: TRBD2
V gene: TRBV20-1
J gene: TRBJ2-1

CDR3 protein: CASMLAGVLNEQFF
D gene: TRBD2
V gene: TRBV7-9
J gene: TRBJ2-1

CDR3 protein: CASSQDEAGGPTDTQYF
D gene: TRBD2
V gene: TRBV4-3
J gene: TRBJ2-3

CDR3 protein: CATSRDPFSQRVSLHF
D gene: .
V gene: TRBV15
J gene: TRBJ1-6

CDR3 protein: CASSPSGVAGGYNEQFF
D gene: TRBD2
V gene: TRBV12-3/TRBV12-4
J gene: TRBJ2-1

CDR3 protein: CASSSGRGRLGYTF
D gene: .
V gene: TRBV7-8
J gene: TRBJ1-2

CDR3 protein: CASSPFTRGSGETQYF
D gene: .
V gene: TRBV7-2
J gene: TRBJ2-5

CDR3 protein: CASSSRQGDSYNSPLHF
D gene: TRBD1
V gene: TRBV5-1
J gene: TRBJ1-6

CDR3 protein: CASSQGVRGLDTQYF
D gene: .
V gene: TRBV4-3
J gene: TRBJ2-3

CDR3 protein: CASSFVQAGYGYTF
D gene: .
V gene: TRBV5-4
J gene: TRBJ1-2

CDR3 protein: CASSLAGGGSYNEQFF
D gene: TRBD2
V gene: TRBV5-1
J gene: TRBJ2-1

CDR3 protein: CASSEVSEQPYEQYF
D gene: .
V gene: TRBV25-1
J gene: TRBJ2-7

CDR3 protein: CATSRQGANTGELFF
D gene: TRBD1
V gene: TRBV24-1
J gene: TRBJ2-2

CDR3 protein: CASSLTVAGTTEAFF
D gene: .
V gene: TRBV28
J gene: TRBJ1-1

CDR3 protein: CAWSVWGGVNEQFF
D gene: .
V gene: TRBV30
J gene: TRBJ2-1

CDR3 protein: CASSSIGAGGIYEQYF
D gene: .
V gene: TRBV7-9
J gene: TRBJ2-7

CDR3 protein: CASRWDGNTEAFF
D gene: .
V gene: TRBV27
J gene: TRBJ1-1

CDR3 protein: CASSEQGFTEAFF
D gene: .
V gene: TRBV12-3/TRBV12-4
J gene: TRBJ1-1

CDR3 protein: CASSEGSKTQYF
D gene: .
V gene: TRBV5-1
J gene: TRBJ2-5

CDR3 protein: CASSRGTGGLYF
D gene: TRBD1
V gene: TRBV13
J gene: TRBJ2-7

CDR3 protein: CASSQDRPGGYTF
D gene: .
V gene: TRBV3-1
J gene: TRBJ1-2

CDR3 protein: CSARITPLGAFF
D gene: .
V gene: TRBV20-1
J gene: TRBJ1-1

CDR3 protein: CSAGGSNYNEQFF
D gene: TRBD2
V gene: TRBV20-1
J gene: TRBJ2-1

CDR3 protein: CASSQDGLNIPSTIYF
D gene: .
V gene: TRBV4-3
J gene: TRBJ1-3

CDR3 protein: CASSQGRAPRNTEAFF
D gene: .
V gene: TRBV4-1
J gene: TRBJ1-1

CDR3 protein: CASSPGYLAKNIQYF
D gene: .
V gene: TRBV7-9
J gene: TRBJ2-4

CDR3 protein: CASSDRGSGLYEQYF
D gene: .
V gene: TRBV2
J gene: TRBJ2-7

CDR3 protein: CASSLDVAAYGYTF
D gene: .
V gene: TRBV5-1
J gene: TRBJ1-2